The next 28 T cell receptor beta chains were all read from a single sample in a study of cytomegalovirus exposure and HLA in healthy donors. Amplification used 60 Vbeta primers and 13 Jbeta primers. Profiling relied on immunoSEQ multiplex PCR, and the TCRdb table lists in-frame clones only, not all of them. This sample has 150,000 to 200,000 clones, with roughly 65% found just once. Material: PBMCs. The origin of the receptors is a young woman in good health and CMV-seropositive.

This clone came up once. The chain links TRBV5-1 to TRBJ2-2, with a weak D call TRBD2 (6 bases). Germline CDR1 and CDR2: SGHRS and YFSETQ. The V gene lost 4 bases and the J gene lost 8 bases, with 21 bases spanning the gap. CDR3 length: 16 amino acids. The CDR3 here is CASSPAYGRRPGELFF. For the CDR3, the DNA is TGCGCCAGCAGCCCGGCGTACGGGAGAAGGCCGGGGGAGCTGTTTTTT.

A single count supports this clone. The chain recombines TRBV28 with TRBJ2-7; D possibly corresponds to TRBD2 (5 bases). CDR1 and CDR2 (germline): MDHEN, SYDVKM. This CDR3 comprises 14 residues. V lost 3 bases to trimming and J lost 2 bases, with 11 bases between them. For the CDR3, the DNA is TGTGCCAGCAGTTTGGACTTTGAAGCCTACGAGCAGTACTTC. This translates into CASSLDFEAYEQYF.

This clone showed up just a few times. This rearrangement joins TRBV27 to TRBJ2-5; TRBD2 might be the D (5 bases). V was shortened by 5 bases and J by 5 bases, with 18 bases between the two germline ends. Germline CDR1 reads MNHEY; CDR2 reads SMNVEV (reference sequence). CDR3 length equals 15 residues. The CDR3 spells CASSTLPIAWETQYF. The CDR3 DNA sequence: TGTGCCAGCAGTACACTTCCTATAGCGTGGGAGACCCAGTACTTC.

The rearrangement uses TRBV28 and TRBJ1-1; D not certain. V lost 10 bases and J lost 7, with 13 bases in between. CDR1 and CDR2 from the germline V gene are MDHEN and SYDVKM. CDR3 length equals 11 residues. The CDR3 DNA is TGTGCCACCGAAGTAGCTGTTGAAGCTTTCTTT. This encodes CATEVAVEAFF.

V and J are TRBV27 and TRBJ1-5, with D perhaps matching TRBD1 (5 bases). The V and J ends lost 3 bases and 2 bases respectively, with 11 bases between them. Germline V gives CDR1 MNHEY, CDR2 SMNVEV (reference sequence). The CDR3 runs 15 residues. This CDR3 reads CASSFGGGGNQPQHF. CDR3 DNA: TGTGCCAGCAGTTTTGGGGGAGGAGGCAATCAGCCCCAGCATTTT.

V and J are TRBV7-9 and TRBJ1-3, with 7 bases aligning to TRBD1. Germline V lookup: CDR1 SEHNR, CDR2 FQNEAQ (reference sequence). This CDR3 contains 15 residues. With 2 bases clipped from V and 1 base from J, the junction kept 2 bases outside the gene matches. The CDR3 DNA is TGTGCCAGCAGCTTACTACAGGGGTCTGGAAACACCATATATTTT. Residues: CASSLLQGSGNTIYF.

CDR3 DNA: TGTGCCAGCAGTGCGGGGGGGGCCGCCAATGAGCAGTTCTTC. Its translation: CASSAGGAANEQFF. The chain links TRBV6-1 to TRBJ2-1; TRBD2 matches 8 bases. Trimming cost V 4 bases and J 6 bases; bases outside gene matches: 5. CDR1 is MNHNS, CDR2 SASEGT, per germline. There are 14 residues in the CDR3.

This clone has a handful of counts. CDR3 protein: CASSSVVNEQYF. CDR3 bases: TGTGCCAGCTCATCCGTAGTCAACGAGCAGTACTTC. The chain employs TRBV18 and TRBJ2-7; no clear D gene. The length of the CDR3 is 12 residues. Trimming left V 5 bases short and J 5 bases short, with 10 bases between. CDR1 is KGHSH, CDR2 LQKENI, per germline.

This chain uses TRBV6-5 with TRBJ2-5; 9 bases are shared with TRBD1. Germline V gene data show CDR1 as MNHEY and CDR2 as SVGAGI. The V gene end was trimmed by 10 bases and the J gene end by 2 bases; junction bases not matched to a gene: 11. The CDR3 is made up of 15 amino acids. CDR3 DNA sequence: TGTGCCACCACGGACAGGGGCGGGCTACAAGAGACCCAGTACTTC. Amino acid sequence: CATTDRGGLQETQYF.

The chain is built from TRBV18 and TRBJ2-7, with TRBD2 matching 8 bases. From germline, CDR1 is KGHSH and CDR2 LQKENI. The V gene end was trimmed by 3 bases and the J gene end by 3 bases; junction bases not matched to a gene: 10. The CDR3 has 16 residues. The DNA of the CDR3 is TGTGCCAGCTCACCGGTAGCGGGAAATGCGATCTACGAGCAGTACTTC. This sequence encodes CASSPVAGNAIYEQYF.

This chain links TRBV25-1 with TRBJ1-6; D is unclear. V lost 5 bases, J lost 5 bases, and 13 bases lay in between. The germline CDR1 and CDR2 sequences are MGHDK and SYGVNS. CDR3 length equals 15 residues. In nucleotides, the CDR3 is TGTGCCAGCAGTTCACGACAACTGAATAATTCACCCCTCCACTTT. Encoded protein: CASSSRQLNNSPLHF.

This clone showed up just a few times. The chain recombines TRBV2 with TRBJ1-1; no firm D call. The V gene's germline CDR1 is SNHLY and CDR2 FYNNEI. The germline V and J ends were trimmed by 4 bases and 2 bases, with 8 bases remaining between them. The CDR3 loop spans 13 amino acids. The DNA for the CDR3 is TGTGCCAGCAGTGGGAACAGAAACACTGAAGCTTTCTTT. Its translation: CASSGNRNTEAFF.

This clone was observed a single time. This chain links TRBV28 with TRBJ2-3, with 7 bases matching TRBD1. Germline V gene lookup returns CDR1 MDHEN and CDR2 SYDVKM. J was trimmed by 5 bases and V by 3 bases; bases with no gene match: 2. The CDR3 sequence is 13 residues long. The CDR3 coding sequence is TGTGCCAGCAGTTTGACAGGGAAAGATACGCAGTATTTT. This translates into CASSLTGKDTQYF.

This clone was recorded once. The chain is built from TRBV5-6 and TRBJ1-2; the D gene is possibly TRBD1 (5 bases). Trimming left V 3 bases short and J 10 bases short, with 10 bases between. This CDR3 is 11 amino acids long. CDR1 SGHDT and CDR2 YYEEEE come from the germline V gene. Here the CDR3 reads CASSWGVDYTF. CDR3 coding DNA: TGTGCCAGCAGCTGGGGGGTGGACTACACCTTC. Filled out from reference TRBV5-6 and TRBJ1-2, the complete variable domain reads DAGVTQSPTHLIKTRGQQVTLRCSPKSGHDTVSWYQQALGQGPQFIFQYYEEEERQRGNFPDRFSGHQFPNYSSELNVNALLLGDSALYLCASSWGVDYTFGSGTRLTVV.

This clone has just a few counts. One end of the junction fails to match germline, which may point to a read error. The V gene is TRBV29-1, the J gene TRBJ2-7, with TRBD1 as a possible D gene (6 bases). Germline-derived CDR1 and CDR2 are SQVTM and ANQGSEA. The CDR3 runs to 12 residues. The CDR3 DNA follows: TGCAGCGTTGACCCTTTGGCCCCCGACAGGCACTTC. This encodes CSVDPLAPDRHF.

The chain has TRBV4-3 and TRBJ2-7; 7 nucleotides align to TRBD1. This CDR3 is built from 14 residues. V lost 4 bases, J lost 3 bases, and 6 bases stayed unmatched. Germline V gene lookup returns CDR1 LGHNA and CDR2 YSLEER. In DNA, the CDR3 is TGCGCCAGCAGCCCGGGGACAGAAAACTACGAGCAGTACTTC. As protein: CASSPGTENYEQYF.

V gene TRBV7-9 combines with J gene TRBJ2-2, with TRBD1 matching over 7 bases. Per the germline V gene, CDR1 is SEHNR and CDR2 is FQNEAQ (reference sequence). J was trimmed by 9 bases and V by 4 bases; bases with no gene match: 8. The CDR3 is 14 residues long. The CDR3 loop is CASSSATGLRELFF. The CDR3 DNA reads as TGTGCCAGCAGCTCCGCGACAGGGTTACGGGAGCTGTTTTTT.

The CDR3 reads CASSPPTGGEQYF. CDR3 DNA sequence: TGTGCCAGCTCACCGCCGACAGGCGGCGAGCAGTACTTC. The rearrangement joins TRBV18 to TRBJ2-7; D might be TRBD1 (6 bases). The V gene's germline CDR1 is KGHSH and CDR2 LQKENI. There are 13 residues in the CDR3. Trimming shortened V by 3 bases and J by 6 bases, and 12 bases separated the two germline ends.

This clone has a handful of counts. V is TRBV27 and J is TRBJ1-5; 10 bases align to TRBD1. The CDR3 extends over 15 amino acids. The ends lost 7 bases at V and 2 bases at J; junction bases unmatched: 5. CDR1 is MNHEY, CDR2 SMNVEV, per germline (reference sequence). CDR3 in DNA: TGTGCCAGCATGAAGACAGGGGGCGGCAATCAGCCCCAGCATTTT. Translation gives CASMKTGGGNQPQHF.

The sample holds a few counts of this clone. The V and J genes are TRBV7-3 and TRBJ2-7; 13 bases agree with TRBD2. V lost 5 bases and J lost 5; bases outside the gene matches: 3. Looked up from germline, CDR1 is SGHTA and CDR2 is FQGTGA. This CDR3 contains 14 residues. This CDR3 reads CASSPTSGRDEQYF. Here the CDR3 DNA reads TGTGCCAGCAGCCCAACTAGCGGGAGGGACGAGCAGTACTTC.

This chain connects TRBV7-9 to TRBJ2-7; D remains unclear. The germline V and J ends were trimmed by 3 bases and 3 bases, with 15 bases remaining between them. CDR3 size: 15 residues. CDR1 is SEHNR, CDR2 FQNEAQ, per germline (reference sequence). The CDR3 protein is CASSFGHPSLYEQYF. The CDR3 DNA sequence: TGTGCCAGCAGCTTCGGTCATCCGAGTCTCTACGAGCAGTACTTC.

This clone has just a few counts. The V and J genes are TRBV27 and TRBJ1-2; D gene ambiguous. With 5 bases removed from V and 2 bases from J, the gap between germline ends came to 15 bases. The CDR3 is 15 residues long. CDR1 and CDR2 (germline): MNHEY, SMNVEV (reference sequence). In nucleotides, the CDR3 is TGTGCCAGCAGTCGATCACCACAGACAAACTATGGCTACACCTTC. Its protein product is CASSRSPQTNYGYTF.

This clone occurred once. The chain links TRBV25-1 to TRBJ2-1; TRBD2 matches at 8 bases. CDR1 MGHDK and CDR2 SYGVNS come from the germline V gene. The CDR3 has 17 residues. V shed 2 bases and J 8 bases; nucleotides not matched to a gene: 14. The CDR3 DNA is TGTGCCAGCAGTGAAATCTGGCGGGAGGAAGGGGGAGATGAGCAGTTCTTC. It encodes CASSEIWREEGGDEQFF.

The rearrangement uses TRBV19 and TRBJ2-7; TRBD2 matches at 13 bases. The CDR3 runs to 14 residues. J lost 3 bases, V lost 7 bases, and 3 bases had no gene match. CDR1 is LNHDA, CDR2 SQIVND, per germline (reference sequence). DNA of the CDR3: TGTGCCAGTACCCGGACTAGCGGGAGCTACGAGCAGTACTTC. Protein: CASTRTSGSYEQYF.

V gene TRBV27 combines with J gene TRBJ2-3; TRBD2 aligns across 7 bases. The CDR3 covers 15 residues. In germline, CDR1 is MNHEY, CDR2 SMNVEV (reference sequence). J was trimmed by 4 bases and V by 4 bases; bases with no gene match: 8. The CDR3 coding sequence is TGTGCCAGCAGTTGGAACCCGGGAGGTTCAGATACGCAGTATTTT. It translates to CASSWNPGGSDTQYF.

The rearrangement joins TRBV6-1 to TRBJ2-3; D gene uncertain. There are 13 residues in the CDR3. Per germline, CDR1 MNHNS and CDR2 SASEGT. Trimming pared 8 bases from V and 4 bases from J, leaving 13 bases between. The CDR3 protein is CASRLPPADTQYF. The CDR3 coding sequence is TGTGCCAGCCGCCTCCCCCCGGCAGATACGCAGTATTTT.

In DNA, the CDR3 is TGTGCCACCAGCAGTTATTACAGGGATGGCTACACCTTC. This encodes CATSSYYRDGYTF. The V gene is TRBV15, the J gene TRBJ1-2; a weak D match, TRBD1 (6 bases). Trimming cost V 3 bases and J 6 bases, with 11 bases left between them. The CDR3 runs 13 residues. Germline V gene data show CDR1 as LNHNV and CDR2 as YYDKDF (reference sequence).

CDR3 residues: CASSLSGSGKAFF. The CDR3 coding sequence is TGTGCCAGCAGTTTGTCAGGGTCAGGCAAAGCTTTCTTT. The V gene is TRBV27, the J gene TRBJ1-1; maybe TRBD1 (5 bases). Germline V gene data show CDR1 as MNHEY and CDR2 as SMNVEV (reference sequence). The V gene lost 3 bases and the J gene lost 9 bases, with 14 bases spanning the gap. The CDR3 is 13 residues long.